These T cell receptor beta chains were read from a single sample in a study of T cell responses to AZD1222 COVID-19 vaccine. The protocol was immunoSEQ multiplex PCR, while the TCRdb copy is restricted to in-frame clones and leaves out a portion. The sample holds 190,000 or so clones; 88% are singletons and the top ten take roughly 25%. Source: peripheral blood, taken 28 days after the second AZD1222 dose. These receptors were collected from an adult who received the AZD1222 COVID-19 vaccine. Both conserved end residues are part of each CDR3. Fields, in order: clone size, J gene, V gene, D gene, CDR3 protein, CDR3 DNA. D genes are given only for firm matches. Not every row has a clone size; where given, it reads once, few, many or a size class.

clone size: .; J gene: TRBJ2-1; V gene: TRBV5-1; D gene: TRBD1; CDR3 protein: CASSFDRGPNEQFF; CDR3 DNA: TGCGCCAGCAGTTTTGACAGGGGGCCAAATGAGCAGTTCTTC
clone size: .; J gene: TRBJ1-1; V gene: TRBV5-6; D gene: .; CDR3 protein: CASSLDLLGTEAFF; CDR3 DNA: TGTGCCAGCAGCTTGGACCTCTTGGGCACTGAAGCTTTCTTT
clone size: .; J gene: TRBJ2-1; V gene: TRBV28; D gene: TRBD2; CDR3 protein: CASSVGGAGLAGYNEQFF; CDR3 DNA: TGTGCCAGCAGTGTCGGAGGGGCTGGACTAGCCGGTTACAATGAGCAGTTCTTC
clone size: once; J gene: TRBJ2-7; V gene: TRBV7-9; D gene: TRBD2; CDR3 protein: CASAEAQGGEQYF; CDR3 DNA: TGTGCCAGCGCGGAAGCTCAGGGAGGGGAGCAGTACTTC
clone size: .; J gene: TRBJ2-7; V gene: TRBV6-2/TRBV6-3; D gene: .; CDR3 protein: CASSYRLVRGYEQYF; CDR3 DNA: TGTGCCAGCAGTTACAGACTAGTAAGGGGCTACGAGCAGTACTTC
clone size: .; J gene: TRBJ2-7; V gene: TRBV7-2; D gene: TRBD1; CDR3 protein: CASSSQDRGRFGTPHEQYF; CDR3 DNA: TGTGCCAGCAGCTCCCAGGACAGGGGGAGGTTCGGGACCCCCCACGAGCAGTACTTC
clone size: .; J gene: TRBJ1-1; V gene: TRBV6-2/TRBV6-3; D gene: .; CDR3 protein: CASSAWTENTEAFF; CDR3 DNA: TGTGCCAGCAGTGCTTGGACAGAGAACACTGAAGCTTTCTTT
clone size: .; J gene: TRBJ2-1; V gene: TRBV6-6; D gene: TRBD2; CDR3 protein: CASRYRGGGSYNEQFF; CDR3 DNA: TGTGCCAGCAGGTACCGTGGGGGGGGCTCCTACAATGAGCAGTTCTTC
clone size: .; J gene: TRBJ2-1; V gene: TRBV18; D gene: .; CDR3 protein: CASSPQFGHEQFF; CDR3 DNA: TGTGCCAGCTCACCCCAATTTGGCCATGAGCAGTTCTTC
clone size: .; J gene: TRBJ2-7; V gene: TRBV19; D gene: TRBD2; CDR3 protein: CASSISAGAHEQYF; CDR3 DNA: TGTGCCAGTAGTATTTCTGCGGGAGCCCACGAGCAGTACTTC
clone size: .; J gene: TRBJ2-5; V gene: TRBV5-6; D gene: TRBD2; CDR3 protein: CASSSGRGARETQYF; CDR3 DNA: TGTGCCAGCAGCTCGGGGCGGGGGGCCCGGGAGACCCAGTACTTC
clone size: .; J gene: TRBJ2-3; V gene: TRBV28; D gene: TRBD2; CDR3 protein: CASSPPGTSGTDTQYF; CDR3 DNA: TGTGCCAGCAGTCCGCCCGGGACTAGCGGCACAGATACGCAGTATTTT
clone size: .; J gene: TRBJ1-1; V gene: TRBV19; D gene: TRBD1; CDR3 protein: CASSAGTGAGTEAFF; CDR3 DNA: TGTGCCAGTAGTGCCGGGACAGGGGCGGGCACTGAAGCTTTCTTT
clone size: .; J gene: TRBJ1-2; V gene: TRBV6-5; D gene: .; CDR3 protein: CASQTGESGYTF; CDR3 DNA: TGTGCCAGCCAAACGGGAGAGTCGGGCTACACCTTC
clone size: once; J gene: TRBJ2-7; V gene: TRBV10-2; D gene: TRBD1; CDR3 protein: CASSDAGGYEQYF; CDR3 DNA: TGCGCCAGCAGTGACGCAGGGGGCTACGAGCAGTACTTC
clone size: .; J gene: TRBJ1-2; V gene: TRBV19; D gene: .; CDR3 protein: CASTVGWNYGYTF; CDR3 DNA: TGTGCCAGCACAGTCGGGTGGAACTATGGCTACACCTTC
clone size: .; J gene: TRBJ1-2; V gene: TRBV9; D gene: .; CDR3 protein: CASSVYSGTGYTF; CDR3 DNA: TGTGCCAGCAGCGTATATTCTGGGACTGGCTACACCTTC
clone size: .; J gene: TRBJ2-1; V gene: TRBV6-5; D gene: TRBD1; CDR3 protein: CASSYPGQDYNEQFF; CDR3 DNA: TGTGCCAGCAGTTACCCGGGACAGGACTACAATGAGCAGTTCTTC